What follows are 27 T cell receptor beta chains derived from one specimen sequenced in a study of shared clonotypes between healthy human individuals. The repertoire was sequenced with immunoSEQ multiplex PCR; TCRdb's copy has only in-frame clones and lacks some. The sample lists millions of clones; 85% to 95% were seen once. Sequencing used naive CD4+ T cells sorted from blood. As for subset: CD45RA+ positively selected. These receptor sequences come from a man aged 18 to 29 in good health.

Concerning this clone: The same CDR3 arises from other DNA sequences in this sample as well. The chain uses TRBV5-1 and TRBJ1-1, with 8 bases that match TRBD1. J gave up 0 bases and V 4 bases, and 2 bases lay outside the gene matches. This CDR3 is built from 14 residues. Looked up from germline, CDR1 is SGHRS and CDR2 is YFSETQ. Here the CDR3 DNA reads TGCGCCAGCAGCCGGGGACAGGTGAACACTGAAGCTTTCTTT. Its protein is CASSRGQVNTEAFF.

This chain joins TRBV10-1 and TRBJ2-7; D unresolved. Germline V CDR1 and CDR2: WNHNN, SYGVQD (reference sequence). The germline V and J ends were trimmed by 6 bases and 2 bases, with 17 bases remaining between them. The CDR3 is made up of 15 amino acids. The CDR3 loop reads CASSRQFGDPYEQYF. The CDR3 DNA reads TGCGCCAGCAGCAGACAATTCGGAGACCCCTACGAGCAGTACTTC.

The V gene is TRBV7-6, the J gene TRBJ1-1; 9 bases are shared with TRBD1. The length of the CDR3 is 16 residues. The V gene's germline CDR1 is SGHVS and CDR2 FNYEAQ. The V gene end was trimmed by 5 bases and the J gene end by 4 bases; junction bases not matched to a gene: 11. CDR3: CASSPFGTGWVTEAFF. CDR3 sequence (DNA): TGTGCCAGCAGCCCCTTTGGGACAGGGTGGGTCACTGAAGCTTTCTTT.

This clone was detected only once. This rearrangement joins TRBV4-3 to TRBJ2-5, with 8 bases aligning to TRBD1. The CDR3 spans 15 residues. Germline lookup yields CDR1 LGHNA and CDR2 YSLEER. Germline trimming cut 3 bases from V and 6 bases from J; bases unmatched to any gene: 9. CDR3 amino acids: CASSHGTGGGKTQYF. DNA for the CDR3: TGCGCCAGCAGCCACGGTACAGGGGGAGGAAAGACCCAGTACTTC.

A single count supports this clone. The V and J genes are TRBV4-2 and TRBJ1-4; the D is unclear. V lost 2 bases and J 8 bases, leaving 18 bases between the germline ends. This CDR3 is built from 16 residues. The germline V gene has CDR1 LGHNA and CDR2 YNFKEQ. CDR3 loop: CASSQLPGSPLEKLFF. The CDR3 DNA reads TGTGCCAGCAGCCAACTACCCGGGTCTCCTTTGGAAAAACTGTTTTTT.

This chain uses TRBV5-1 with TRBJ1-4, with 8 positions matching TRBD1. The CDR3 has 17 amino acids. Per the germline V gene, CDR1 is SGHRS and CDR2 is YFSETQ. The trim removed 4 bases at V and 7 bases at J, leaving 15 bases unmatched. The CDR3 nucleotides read TGCGCCAGCAGCGCGCAGGCCCGCAGGGGGCAATCTGAAAAACTGTTTTTT. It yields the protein CASSAQARRGQSEKLFF.

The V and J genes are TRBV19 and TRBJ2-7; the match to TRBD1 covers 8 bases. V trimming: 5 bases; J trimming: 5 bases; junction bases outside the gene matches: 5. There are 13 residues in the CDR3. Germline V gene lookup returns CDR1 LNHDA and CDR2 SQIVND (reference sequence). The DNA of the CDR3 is TGTGCCAGTAGTCCGGGACAGGCCCACGAGCAGTACTTC. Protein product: CASSPGQAHEQYF.

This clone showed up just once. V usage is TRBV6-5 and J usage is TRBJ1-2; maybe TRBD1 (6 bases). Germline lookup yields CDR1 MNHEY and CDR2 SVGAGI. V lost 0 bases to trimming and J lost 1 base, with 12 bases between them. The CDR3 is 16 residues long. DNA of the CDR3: TGTGCCAGCAGTTACTCGAGCAGGGGATTTAACTATGGCTACACCTTC. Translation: CASSYSSRGFNYGYTF.

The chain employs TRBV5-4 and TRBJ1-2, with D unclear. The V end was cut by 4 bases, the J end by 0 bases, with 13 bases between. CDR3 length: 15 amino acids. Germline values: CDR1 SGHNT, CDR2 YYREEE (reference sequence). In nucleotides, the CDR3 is TGTGCCAGCAGCACCTCACTATTTTCTAACTATGGCTACACCTTC. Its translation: CASSTSLFSNYGYTF.

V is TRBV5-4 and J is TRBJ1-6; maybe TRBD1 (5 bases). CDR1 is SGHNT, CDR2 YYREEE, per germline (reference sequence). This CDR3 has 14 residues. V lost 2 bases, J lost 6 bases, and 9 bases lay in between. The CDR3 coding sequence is TGTGCCAGCAGCTTCCAGGGTGGTAATTCACCCCTCCACTTT. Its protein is CASSFQGGNSPLHF.

CDR3: CASSSRGMADTQYF. DNA for the CDR3: TGTGCCAGCAGCTCCAGGGGGATGGCGGATACGCAGTATTTT. V is TRBV7-9 and J is TRBJ2-3, with 7 bases fitting TRBD1. V lost 4 bases to trimming and J lost 6 bases; unmatched junction nucleotides: 7. The CDR3 extends over 14 amino acids. CDR1 SEHNR and CDR2 FQNEAQ come from the germline V gene (reference sequence).

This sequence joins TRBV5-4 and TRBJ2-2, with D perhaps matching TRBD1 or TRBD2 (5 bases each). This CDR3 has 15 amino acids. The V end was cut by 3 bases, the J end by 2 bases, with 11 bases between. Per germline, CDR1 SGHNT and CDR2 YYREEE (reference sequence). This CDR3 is CASSSPGTNTGELFF. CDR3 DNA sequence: TGTGCCAGCAGCTCCCCCGGGACCAACACCGGGGAGCTGTTTTTT.

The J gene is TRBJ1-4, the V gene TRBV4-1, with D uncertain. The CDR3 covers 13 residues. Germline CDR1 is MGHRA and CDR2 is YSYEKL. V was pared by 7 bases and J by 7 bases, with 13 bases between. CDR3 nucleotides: TGCGCCAGCACCCGGGCCCCTGGTGAAAAACTGTTTTTT. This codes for CASTRAPGEKLFF.

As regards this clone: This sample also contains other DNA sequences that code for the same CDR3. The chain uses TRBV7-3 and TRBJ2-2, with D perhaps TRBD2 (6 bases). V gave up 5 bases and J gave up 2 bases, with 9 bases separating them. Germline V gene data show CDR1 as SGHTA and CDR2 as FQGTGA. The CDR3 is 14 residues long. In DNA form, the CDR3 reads TGTGCCAGCAGCCTCGGGGGAAACACCGGGGAGCTGTTTTTT. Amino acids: CASSLGGNTGELFF.

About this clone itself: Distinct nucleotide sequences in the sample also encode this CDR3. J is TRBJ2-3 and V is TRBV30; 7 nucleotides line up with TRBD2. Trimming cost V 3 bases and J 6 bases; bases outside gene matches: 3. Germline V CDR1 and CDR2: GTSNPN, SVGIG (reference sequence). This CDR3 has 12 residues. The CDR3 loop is CAWSLLADTQYF. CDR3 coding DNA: TGTGCCTGGAGCTTACTAGCGGATACGCAGTATTTT.

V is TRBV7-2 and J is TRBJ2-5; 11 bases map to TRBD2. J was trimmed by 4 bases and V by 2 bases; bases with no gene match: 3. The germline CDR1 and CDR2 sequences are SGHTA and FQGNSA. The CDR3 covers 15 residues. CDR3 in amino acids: CASSLKLAGAETQYF. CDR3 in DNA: TGTGCCAGCAGCTTAAAACTAGCGGGAGCAGAGACCCAGTACTTC.

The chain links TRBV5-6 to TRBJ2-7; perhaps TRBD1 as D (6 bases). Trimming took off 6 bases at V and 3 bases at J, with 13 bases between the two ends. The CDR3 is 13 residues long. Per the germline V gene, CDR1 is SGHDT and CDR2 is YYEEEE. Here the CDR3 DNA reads TGTGCCAGCACCCGGACAGTGGACTACGAGCAGTACTTC. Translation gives CASTRTVDYEQYF.

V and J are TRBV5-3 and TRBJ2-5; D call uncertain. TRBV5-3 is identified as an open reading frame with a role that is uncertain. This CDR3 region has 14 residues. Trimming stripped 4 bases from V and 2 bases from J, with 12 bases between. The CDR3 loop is CARSLKGWQETQYF. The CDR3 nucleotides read TGTGCCAGAAGCCTAAAAGGGTGGCAAGAGACCCAGTACTTC.

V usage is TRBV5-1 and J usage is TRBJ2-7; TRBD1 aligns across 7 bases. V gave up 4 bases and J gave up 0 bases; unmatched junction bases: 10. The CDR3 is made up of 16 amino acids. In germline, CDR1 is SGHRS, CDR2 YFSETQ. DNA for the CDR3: TGCGCCAGCAGCCTGGCCCCGACAGGGATCTCCTACGAGCAGTACTTC. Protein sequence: CASSLAPTGISYEQYF.

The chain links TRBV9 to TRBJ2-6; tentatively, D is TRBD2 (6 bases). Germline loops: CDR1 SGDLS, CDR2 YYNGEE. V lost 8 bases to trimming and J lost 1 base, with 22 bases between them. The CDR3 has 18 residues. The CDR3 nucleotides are TGTGCCAGTGATAAAAGCGGGCGAGGTTTGTCTGGGGCCAACGTCCTGACTTTC. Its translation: CASDKSGRGLSGANVLTF.

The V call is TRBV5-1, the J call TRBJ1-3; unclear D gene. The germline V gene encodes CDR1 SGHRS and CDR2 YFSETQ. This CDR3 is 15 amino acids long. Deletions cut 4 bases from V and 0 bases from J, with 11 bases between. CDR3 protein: CASSHGLHSGNTIYF. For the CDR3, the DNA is TGCGCCAGCAGCCACGGACTGCACTCTGGAAACACCATATATTTT. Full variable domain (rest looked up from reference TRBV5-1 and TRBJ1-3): KAGVTQTPRYLIKTRGQQVTLSCSPISGHRSVSWYQQTPGQGLQFLFEYFSETQRNKGNFPGRFSGRQFSNSRSEMNVSTLELGDSALYLCASSHGLHSGNTIYFGEGSWLTVV.

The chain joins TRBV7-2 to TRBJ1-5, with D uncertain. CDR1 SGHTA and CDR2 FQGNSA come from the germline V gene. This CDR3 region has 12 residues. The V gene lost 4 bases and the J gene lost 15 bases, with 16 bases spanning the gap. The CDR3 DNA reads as TGTGCCAGCAGCTCTCTGGGTGGGCCAGTGCATTTT. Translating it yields CASSSLGGPVHF.

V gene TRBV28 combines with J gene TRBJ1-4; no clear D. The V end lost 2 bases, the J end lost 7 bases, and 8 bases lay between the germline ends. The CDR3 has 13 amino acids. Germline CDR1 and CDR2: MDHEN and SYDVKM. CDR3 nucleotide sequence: TGTGCCAGCAGTTTAACGGTGGCTGAAAAACTGTTTTTT. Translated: CASSLTVAEKLFF.

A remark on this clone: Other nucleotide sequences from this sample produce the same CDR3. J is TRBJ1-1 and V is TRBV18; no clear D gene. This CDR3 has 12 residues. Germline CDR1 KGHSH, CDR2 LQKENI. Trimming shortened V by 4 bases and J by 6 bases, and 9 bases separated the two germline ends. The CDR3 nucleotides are TGTGCCAGCTCACGCGGCGGTGCTGAAGCTTTCTTT. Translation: CASSRGGAEAFF.

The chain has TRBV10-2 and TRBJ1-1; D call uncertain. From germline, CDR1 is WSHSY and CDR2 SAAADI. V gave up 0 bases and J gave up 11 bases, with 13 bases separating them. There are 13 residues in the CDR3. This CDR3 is CASSESVGASAFF. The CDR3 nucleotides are TGCGCCAGCAGTGAGTCGGTAGGAGCATCTGCTTTCTTT.

In DNA form, the CDR3 reads TGCGCCAGCAGCTCTGCCCGGGACAGGGGGCAAACGGATACGCAGTATTTT. Encoded protein: CASSSARDRGQTDTQYF. This chain uses TRBV5-1 with TRBJ2-3, with 12 bases lining up with TRBD1. This CDR3 contains 17 residues. The germline gives CDR1 SGHRS, CDR2 YFSETQ. Trimming at V came to 3 bases and at J to 6 bases, leaving 11 bases not matched to a gene. Using reference TRBV5-1 and TRBJ2-3 for the parts outside the CDR3, the full variable domain is KAGVTQTPRYLIKTRGQQVTLSCSPISGHRSVSWYQQTPGQGLQFLFEYFSETQRNKGNFPGRFSGRQFSNSRSEMNVSTLELGDSALYLCASSSARDRGQTDTQYFGPGTRLTVL.

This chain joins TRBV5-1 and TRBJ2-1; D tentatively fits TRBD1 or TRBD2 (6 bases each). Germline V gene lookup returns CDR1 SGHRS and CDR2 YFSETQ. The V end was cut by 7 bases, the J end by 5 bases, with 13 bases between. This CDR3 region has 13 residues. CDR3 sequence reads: CASRRGLDNEQFF. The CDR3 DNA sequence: TGCGCCAGCCGCCGGGGGCTAGACAATGAGCAGTTCTTC. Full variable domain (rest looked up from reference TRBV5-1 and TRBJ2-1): KAGVTQTPRYLIKTRGQQVTLSCSPISGHRSVSWYQQTPGQGLQFLFEYFSETQRNKGNFPGRFSGRQFSNSRSEMNVSTLELGDSALYLCASRRGLDNEQFFGPGTRLTVL.